This T cell receptor (beta chain) is from a study of blood T cell repertoires in COVID-19. The overall study: The United States, Italy and Spain provided the acute and convalescent COVID-19 samples. Sources were T cells, B-cell-depleted T cells, or PBMCs; the material itself was cDNA or gDNA.

Seattle researchers signed up patients amid active infection and tracked them longitudinally. V gave up 5 bases and J gave up 7 bases, with 14 bases separating them. CDR3 size: 14 residues. Germline lookup yields CDR1 MDHEN and CDR2 SYDVKM. This table comes from immunoSEQ multiplex PCR, and its TCRdb copy is limited to in-frame clones, with some not included. The table includes approximately 190,000 clones, roughly 82% detected once. Input material: peripheral blood. The genes are TRBV28 and TRBJ2-2; tentative D call: TRBD2 (5 bases). This TCR was sampled from a woman between 55 and 75 years old with COVID-19, enrolled during active disease. CDR3 bases: TGTGCCAGCAGTCGTCTCGCGGGCGGCGGGGAGCTGTTTTTT. Its translation: CASSRLAGGGELFF. The complete variable domain, with remaining parts taken from reference TRBV28 and TRBJ2-2, reads DVKVTQSSRYLVKRTGEKVFLECVQDMDHENMFWYRQDPGLGLRLIYFSYDVKMKEKGDIPEGYSVSREKKERFSLILESASTNQTSMYLCASSRLAGGGELFFGEGSRLTVL.